This T cell receptor beta chain was retrieved from a study of long-term antiretroviral therapy in people with HIV (dated by TCRdb to 2021 to 2024). About the full investigation: The earliest samples were collected roughly a decade before the 2015 WHO recommendation for immediate ART, at a time when ART was usually postponed until CD4 counts fell. About 35% of the 30 participants with HIV were female. A retrospective serial study tested whether ART initiation and durable HIV suppression were associated with changes in peripheral blood TRB repertoire composition and diversity. A total of roughly 200 cryopreserved PBMC samples came from 25 to 35 adults with confirmed HIV infection and were collected serially over a mean of roughly six years (range 1-12). Test extractions of a monoclonal T-cell line alongside 33 polyclonal samples showed no cross-contamination during QIAcube processing. Study-level results and caveats: The samples were dated from about 2003 to 2018, and the ART regimens that were used may be less effective than current ART regimens. Since PBMC availability was limited, sequencing covered only the TCR beta chain, with no alpha chain pairing. Compared with controls, HIV repertoires had narrower CDR3 length ranges, and the network structure pointed to an antigen-experienced repertoire that shifted only slightly toward naive after ART. Because cell numbers in pre-ART samples were limited, unsorted PBMC were profiled instead of sorted CD4+ and CD8+ T cells. Inferences about post-ART repertoire changes are limited because no data were available on ART adherence, viral resistance or therapy changes. Expanded TRB clones identified before ART initiation dominated the repertoire at all time points, although this dominance fluctuated and declined in many PLHIV after ART. ART initiation was associated with a significant increase in TRB diversity, but diversity stayed significantly below transplant donor controls even after long-term ART.

Points on this clone: Its binding antigen is unknown. No base qualities exist here, and no much larger clone lies one base off it.

CDR1 and CDR2 are drawn from the germline V gene: SGHDT, YYEEEE. V is reduced by 3 bases and J by 2 bases, leaving a spacing of 27 bases between them. From the cysteine through the phenylalanine, the CDR3 covers 19 amino acids. The entry retains the CDR3 DNA only, 57 bases that are in frame from base 1. The immunoSEQ hsTCRB v3.0 assay was used at survey level resolution to sequence the TRB variable region. A depth of roughly 35,000-55,000 T-cell genomes per sample was targeted for TRB sequencing. An Illumina MiSeq with a v3 150-cycle kit was used to sequence the pooled TRB libraries. The authors' pipeline ran thus. Repertoire analysis was run in R within a reproducible Nextflow workflow that covered QC, data transformation and analysis. Custom analyses were implemented in LymphoSeq2, an R package for AIRR-Seq data exploration. Several samples yielding fewer than 5000 total TRB sequences were excluded, leaving approximately 200 analyzed HIV repertoires. Of the 188 retained HIV repertoires, 55 to 60 were collected before and approximately 130 after ART initiation. Repertoires were downsampled to 5000 TRB nucleotide sequences, with summary statistics averaged over 100 downsampling iterations. TRB sequences were retained for analysis only if CDR3 regions of at least seven amino acids were present. A Shannon entropy-derived clonality score and the Gini coefficient were used to measure diversity. Repertoire networks linked the top 5000 CDR3 amino acid sequences whenever two sequences differed by an edit distance of one. For TRB CDR3 amino acid sequences, GLIPH2 was used to predict antigen specificity groups and MHC restriction. Known CMV, EBV, HIV or tissue antigen associations were flagged by matching CDR3 amino acid sequences against VDJdb and McPAS-TCR. Pre-ART, post-ART and control groups were compared with Wilcoxon signed-rank tests and Holm-Bonferroni correction. TCRdb limited this immuneACCESS table to in-frame rearrangements with V and J called. A share of clones is missing; checked studies link under half to unresolved V genes, and the rest is unexplained. The D gene and trimming were derived from the DNA, and the V and J assignments and clone size from that table. The table for this sample lists 25,000 to 35,000 clones; less than 90% of them were counted only once. The top ten clones comprise roughly 1% of the sample.

Participants were included only if at least one PBMC sample before ART initiation and at least two post-ART samples were available. All participants with HIV were treated in the United States of America. Before DNA extraction, cryopreserved samples of about 1-10 million PBMC were thawed and washed. At the time of the earliest PBMC sample for each participant with HIV, ages ranged from roughly 20 to 54 years. PBMC samples from each participant spanned 1-4 timepoints before ART initiation and 2-8 timepoints after ART initiation, with a median of 7 samples. For every participant, serial HIV viral load, CD4+ T-cell count, ART history and demographic data were obtained. A Qiagen kit on a QIAcube was used to extract genomic DNA from unsorted PBMC, with samples processed in batches of 12.

The sequencing used unsorted PBMCs, collected 2 years after starting antiretroviral therapy. This receptor was obtained from a man between 50 and 59 years old with HIV. Recombination joined TRBV5-6 with TRBJ2-7; the D segment could be TRBD2, given 6 matching bases. CDR3 sequence: CASSSDRPRGLTKTYEQYF. In nucleotide form, the sequence is TGTGCCAGCAGCTCCGACAGACCAAGAGGACTAACTAAGACCTACGAGCAGTACTTC.